This note documents a single TCR beta chain sequence. Germline V lookup: CDR1 SGHRS, CDR2 YFSETQ. The CDR3 length is 17 residues. V shed 0 bases and J 1 base; nucleotides not matched to a gene: 7. This sample is drawn from a study of blood T cell repertoires in COVID-19. Study as a whole: From the United States, Italy and Spain came samples of acute and convalescent COVID-19.

The data were produced by immunoSEQ multiplex PCR, yet TCRdb's version contains in-frame clones alone and is incomplete. The data contain about 360,000 clones, more than 85% of them singletons. This TCR came from a human donor in a cohort sampled during active COVID-19. The genes are TRBV5-1 and TRBJ2-1, with 7 bases matching TRBD2. The sample comprised peripheral blood. The CDR3 loop is CASSLGGGGSSYNEQFF. As DNA, the CDR3 is TGCGCCAGCAGCTTGGGGGGTGGCGGGAGTTCCTACAATGAGCAGTTCTTC.